This T cell receptor beta chain was sequenced for a study of cytomegalovirus exposure and HLA in healthy donors. Findings and limits, study-wide: Later findings reportedly placed an Asian-associated ancestry cluster below the 666-donor mean for N-insertions.

This clone has more than one count but fewer than ten. The antigen remains undetermined. The PCR ran on 60 Vbeta and 13 Jbeta primers. Generated by immunoSEQ multiplex PCR, the TCRdb table keeps only in-frame clones and is missing some. The table has some 130,000 clones, less than 85% seen once; the top ten hold around 1.9%. CDR3 length: 13 amino acids. Germline CDR1 reads LNHDA; CDR2 reads SQIVND (reference sequence). V lost 7 bases, J lost 7 bases, and 13 bases lay in between. This clonotype was sampled from a woman aged 60 to 75 in good health and CMV-seropositive. This sequence joins TRBV19 and TRBJ1-4; TRBD1 might be the D (5 bases). The sequencing sample was made of PBMCs. This CDR3 reads CASNDSGAEKLFF. CDR3 in DNA: TGTGCCAGTAACGACAGCGGGGCTGAAAAACTGTTTTTT. Using reference TRBV19 and TRBJ1-4 for the parts outside the CDR3, the full variable domain is DGGITQSPKYLFRKEGQNVTLSCEQNLNHDAMYWYRQDPGQGLRLIYYSQIVNDFQKGDIAEGYSVSREKKESFPLTVTSAQKNPTAFYLCASNDSGAEKLFFGSGTQLSVL.